This passage covers 23 T cell receptor beta chains from one sample sequenced in a study of immune cell composition in non-small cell lung cancer. Normal lung was taken at the farthest possible site, at least 3 cm from tumour. Profiling relied on immunoSEQ multiplex PCR, and the TCRdb table lists in-frame clones only, not all of them. The table records nearly 7,000 clones, approximately 85% of them present only once. Sequencing input: non-adjacent lung tissue. The source is a human donor with non-small cell lung cancer.

This clone appeared a few times. This chain uses TRBV15 with TRBJ2-3; D not resolved. This CDR3 region has 15 residues. V was clipped by 5 bases and J by 2 bases, with 14 bases between them. Germline V gene lookup returns CDR1 LNHNV and CDR2 YYDKDF (reference sequence). The CDR3 nucleotides read TGTGCCACCAGCGGCGACGGGTCCAACACAGATACGCAGTATTTT. Its translation is CATSGDGSNTDTQYF.

The rearrangement joins TRBV5-6 to TRBJ2-5; D call uncertain. Germline loops: CDR1 SGHDT, CDR2 YYEEEE. The CDR3 sequence is 13 residues long. V lost 5 bases and J 0 bases, leaving 8 bases between the germline ends. CDR3 coding DNA: TGTGCCAGCAGTTTCGGATACCAAGAGACCCAGTACTTC. Its translation: CASSFGYQETQYF.

The chain uses TRBV6-1 and TRBJ1-6; TRBD1 might be the D (6 bases). CDR3 length: 13 residues. Germline V lookup: CDR1 MNHNS, CDR2 SASEGT. Trimming removed 10 bases at V and 10 bases at J, with 17 bases between. The DNA for the CDR3 is TGTGCCACCGTCCTAAGGGGGGACTCACCCCTCCACTTT. Amino acids: CATVLRGDSPLHF.

The CDR3 coding sequence is TGTGCCAGCACCCCAGGGCAGGGCGACACCGGGGAGCTGTTTTTT. This sequence encodes CASTPGQGDTGELFF. The chain couples TRBV4-2 to TRBJ2-2; possible D gene TRBD1, 5 bases. Looked up from germline, CDR1 is LGHNA and CDR2 is YNFKEQ. The CDR3 has 15 amino acids. V lost 7 bases and J lost 3, with 15 bases in between.

This chain links TRBV6-5 with TRBJ1-2; 7 nucleotides align to TRBD1. Germline values: CDR1 MNHEY, CDR2 SVGAGI. V was clipped by 1 base and J by 8 bases; unmatched bases: 4. CDR3 length equals 13 residues. DNA for the CDR3: TGTGCCAGCAGTTACTGGACAGGTGAAGGCTACACCTTC. This translates into CASSYWTGEGYTF.

This rearrangement joins TRBV14 to TRBJ2-7; no clear D. Between the trimmed V and J ends, which lost 4 bases and 3 bases, there was a span of 7 bases. Germline V gene lookup returns CDR1 SGHDN and CDR2 FVKESK. CDR3 length equals 12 residues. CDR3 loop: CASSPAHYEQYF. The CDR3 DNA sequence: TGTGCCAGCAGCCCTGCTCACTACGAGCAGTACTTC.

This chain joins TRBV10-3 and TRBJ2-7; TRBD2 matches at 8 bases. The germline CDR1 and CDR2 sequences are ENHRY and SYGVKD. The CDR3 has 15 residues. After removal of 1 base from V and 5 bases from J, the junction contained 7 bases not matched to a gene. The CDR3 nucleotides are TGTGCCATCAGTGAGTACGGGGGGGAAGTCAACGAGCAGTACTTC. It translates to CAISEYGGEVNEQYF.

This clone was picked up a small number of times. V and J are TRBV4-3 and TRBJ2-7, with D uncertain. The CDR3 is made up of 13 amino acids. V dropped 2 bases and J dropped 2 bases, with 7 bases sitting between them. CDR1 LGHNA and CDR2 YSLEER come from the germline V gene. The CDR3 DNA follows: TGCGCCAGCAGCCAATCACTCCCCTACGAGCAGTACTTC. Translating it yields CASSQSLPYEQYF.

CDR3 bases: TGTGCCATCTCCCAAGGGGACACCGGGGAGCTGTTTTTT. Amino acid sequence: CAISQGDTGELFF. The J gene is TRBJ2-2, the V gene TRBV10-3; TRBD1 might be the D (5 bases). The CDR3 runs to 13 residues. The V gene's germline CDR1 is ENHRY and CDR2 SYGVKD. Trimming took off 8 bases at V and 3 bases at J, with 10 bases between the two ends.

This sequence joins TRBV2 and TRBJ1-5; D is possibly TRBD1 (6 bases). CDR3 length equals 16 residues. V lost 2 bases to trimming and J lost 0 bases, with 11 bases between them. Germline V CDR1 and CDR2: SNHLY, FYNNEI. The CDR3 DNA reads as TGTGCCAGCAGTGAAAGTCGGGGGGCTAGCAATCAGCCCCAGCATTTT. Translated, it gives CASSESRGASNQPQHF.

V is TRBV11-3 and J is TRBJ1-1; D is perhaps TRBD1 (5 bases). This CDR3 contains 14 residues. The ends were cut back, 3 bases at V and 0 bases at J, with 8 bases in the middle. From germline, CDR1 is SGHNT and CDR2 YENEEA. As DNA, the CDR3 is TGTGCCAGCAGCTTTGGGGGAATGAACACTGAAGCTTTCTTT. As protein: CASSFGGMNTEAFF.

This chain uses TRBV29-1 with TRBJ2-2; D is possibly TRBD1 (6 bases). The V and J ends lost 4 bases and 2 bases respectively, with 14 bases between them. CDR1 and CDR2 (germline): SQVTM, ANQGSEA. The CDR3 length is 15 residues. CDR3: CSVVQGTSNTGELFF. CDR3 bases: TGCAGCGTTGTCCAGGGGACCAGTAACACCGGGGAGCTGTTTTTT.

The gene calls are TRBV5-4 and TRBJ1-2, with unresolved D. V was trimmed by 7 bases and J by 4 bases, leaving 14 bases between them. The germline V gene encodes CDR1 SGHNT and CDR2 YYREEE (reference sequence). The CDR3 has 13 amino acids. CDR3 DNA: TGTGCCAGCGAGAGAAAGGGATCCTATGGCTACACCTTC. This encodes CASERKGSYGYTF.

The chain is built from TRBV6-5 and TRBJ2-1; 9 nucleotides align to TRBD2. Germline V lookup: CDR1 MNHEY, CDR2 SVGAGI. This CDR3 has 15 amino acids. V shed 5 bases and J 4 bases; nucleotides not matched to a gene: 6. CDR3 DNA sequence: TGTGCCAGCAGTCTTCGACTAGCGGTGTACAATGAGCAGTTCTTC. Residues: CASSLRLAVYNEQFF.

The rearrangement uses TRBV2 and TRBJ1-4; D is perhaps TRBD1 (6 bases). This CDR3 is 13 amino acids long. Germline values: CDR1 SNHLY, CDR2 FYNNEI. V was pared by 6 bases and J by 8 bases, with 13 bases between. DNA of the CDR3: TGTGCCAGCAGCCCGGACAGTAGGGAAAAACTGTTTTTT. It encodes CASSPDSREKLFF.

The V gene is TRBV4-3, the J gene TRBJ2-2; 11 nucleotides agree with TRBD2. Germline CDR1 and CDR2: LGHNA and YSLEER. The CDR3 runs 18 residues. J was trimmed by 1 base and V by 4 bases; bases with no gene match: 8. CDR3 in DNA: TGCGCCAGCAGCCCGGAGTCGGGACTAGCGGAGAACACCGGGGAGCTGTTTTTT. Protein product: CASSPESGLAENTGELFF.

The gene calls are TRBV11-1 and TRBJ2-7; a weak D match, TRBD2 (5 bases). There are 12 residues in the CDR3. Trimming took off 5 bases at V and 4 bases at J, with 9 bases between the two ends. Germline loops: CDR1 SGHAT, CDR2 FQDESV (reference sequence). In DNA form, the CDR3 reads TGTGCCAGCAGCCGCGGAGGTTACGAGCAGTACTTC. This gives the protein CASSRGGYEQYF.

This chain uses TRBV6-5 with TRBJ2-7; D might be TRBD1 or TRBD2, each matching 5 bases. Germline-derived CDR1 and CDR2 are MNHEY and SVGAGI. The CDR3 is 14 amino acids. Trimming stripped 4 bases from V and 2 bases from J, with 12 bases between. CDR3 in amino acids: CASSWTGTTYEQYF. The CDR3 region has the DNA TGTGCCAGCAGTTGGACGGGGACCACCTACGAGCAGTACTTC.

The chain couples TRBV4-2 to TRBJ1-2, with TRBD1 matching over 7 bases. Germline V CDR1 and CDR2: LGHNA, YNFKEQ. V lost 5 bases to trimming and J lost 5 bases; unmatched junction nucleotides: 14. This CDR3 has 16 amino acids. The CDR3 sequence: CASSSLETGMRYGYTF. The CDR3 DNA is TGTGCCAGCAGCTCCCTTGAGACAGGGATGCGTTATGGCTACACCTTC.

In regard to this clone: Germline is not matched at one junction end, which may reflect a read error. The chain combines TRBV5-5 with TRBJ1-1, with 9 bases lining up with TRBD1. The CDR3 runs to 14 residues. Germline V CDR1 and CDR2: SGHKS, YYEKEE (reference sequence). CDR3 sequence (DNA): TGCGCCAGCAGCCACCGACAGGGGGGGACTGAAGCTTTCTTT. Protein sequence: CASSHRQGGTEAFF.

The chain links TRBV6-1 to TRBJ1-2, with D unresolved. Germline CDR1 reads MNHNS; CDR2 reads SASEGT. The V end was cut by 5 bases, the J end by 0 bases, with 7 bases between. The CDR3 has 13 residues. CDR3 residues: CASSSIANYGYTF. CDR3 coding DNA: TGTGCCAGCAGTTCTATCGCTAACTATGGCTACACCTTC.

V gene TRBV29-1 combines with J gene TRBJ1-4, with 7 bases aligning to TRBD1. This CDR3 is 13 amino acids long. CDR1 is SQVTM, CDR2 ANQGSEA, per germline. CDR3 coding DNA: TGCGGCTTGGGGACAGCTAGGGGTGAAAAACTGTTTTTT. Protein product: CGLGTARGEKLFF. The full variable domain, in which reference TRBV29-1 and TRBJ1-4 provide the parts outside the CDR3, is SAVISQKPSRDICQRGTSLTIQCQVDSQVTMMFWYRQQPGQSLTLIATANQGSEATYESGFVIDKFPISRPNLTFSTLTVSNMSPEDSSIYLCGLGTARGEKLFFGSGTQLSVL.

The chain has TRBV19 and TRBJ1-5; D perhaps matches TRBD1 (5 bases). Germline values: CDR1 LNHDA, CDR2 SQIVND (reference sequence). Trimming cost V 3 bases and J 7 bases, with 10 bases left between them. This CDR3 region has 13 residues. CDR3: CASSMGVFQPQHF. CDR3 DNA sequence: TGTGCCAGTAGTATGGGGGTTTTCCAGCCCCAGCATTTT.